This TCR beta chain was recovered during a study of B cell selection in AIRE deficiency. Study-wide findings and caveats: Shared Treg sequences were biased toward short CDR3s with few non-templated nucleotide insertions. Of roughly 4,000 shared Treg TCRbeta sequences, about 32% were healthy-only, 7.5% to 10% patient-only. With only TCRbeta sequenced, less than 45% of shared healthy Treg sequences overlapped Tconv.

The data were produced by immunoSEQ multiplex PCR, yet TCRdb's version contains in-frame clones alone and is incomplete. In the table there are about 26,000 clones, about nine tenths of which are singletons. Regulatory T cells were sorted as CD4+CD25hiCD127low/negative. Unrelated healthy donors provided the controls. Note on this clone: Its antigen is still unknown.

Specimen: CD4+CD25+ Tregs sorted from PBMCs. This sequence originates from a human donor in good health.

CDR3: CASSPDRDRAYEQYF. CDR3 coding DNA: TGTGCCAGCAGCCCGGACCGGGACAGGGCCTACGAGCAGTACTTC. J is TRBJ2-7 and V is TRBV5-4; 9 bases agree with TRBD1. The CDR3 is 15 residues long. From germline, CDR1 is SGHNT and CDR2 YYREEE (reference sequence). The V gene end was trimmed by 4 bases and the J gene end by 2 bases; junction bases not matched to a gene: 7.